This section outlines one TCR beta chain sequence together with its context. The data derive from a study of blood T cell repertoires in COVID-19. Study in general: The cDNA or gDNA used as material had been derived from T cells, B-cell-depleted T cells, or PBMCs.

Participant ages covered roughly 18 to 89 years across 25 or so US areas. Exposed enrollees encountered a COVID-19 case at some point within 2 weeks before study entry. Original processing methods: Reference gene primer amplification yielded estimated nucleated cell counts. Produced via immunoSEQ multiplex PCR; TCRdb's table is partial and in-frame only. That table is the source of V, J and clone size, and D and trimming were worked out from the DNA. The sample records 250,000 to 400,000 clones, less than 85% being singletons. The V gene end was trimmed by 2 bases and the J gene end by 6 bases; junction bases not matched to a gene: 24. This CDR3 has 22 residues. CDR1 MNHNS and CDR2 SASEGT come from the germline V gene.

The sequence was obtained from a young woman who had been exposed to COVID-19. The sequencing input was PBMCs or T cells enriched from blood (not recorded which). The V and J genes are TRBV6-1 and TRBJ2-7; TRBD2 matches 14 bases. CDR3 amino acids: CASSEWASKGRLAGGPQAEQYF. The CDR3 nucleotides read TGTGCCAGCAGTGAATGGGCCTCGAAAGGCAGACTAGCGGGAGGGCCTCAGGCCGAGCAGTACTTC.